Below are 7 T cell receptor beta chains sequenced from a single sample in a study of CD8+ T cells in alopecia areata. It was cDNA, reverse transcribed from extracted RNA, that served as the sequencing template. Profiled with immunoSEQ multiplex PCR; TCRdb holds only in-frame clones, not every one. The sample holds about 150,000 clones, roughly 50% seen once. The sequenced sample was CD4+ T cells sorted from blood. The receptors shown here come from a human donor in good health.

The chain carries TRBV9 and TRBJ1-1; 8 bases align to TRBD1. The germline CDR1 and CDR2 sequences are SGDLS and YYNGEE. Losses at the gene ends were 0 bases for V and 3 bases for J; bases not matched to a gene: 13. This CDR3 has 18 amino acids. Here the CDR3 reads CASSVGLGRTGRDTEAFF. In DNA, the CDR3 is TGTGCCAGCAGCGTAGGGTTGGGCCGGACAGGGCGGGACACTGAAGCTTTCTTT.

Only a few counts were recorded for this clone. The genes are TRBV19 and TRBJ2-3, with 9 bases identical to TRBD1. Germline CDR1 reads LNHDA; CDR2 reads SQIVND (reference sequence). The CDR3 runs to 14 residues. The trim removed 10 bases at V and 4 bases at J, leaving 9 bases unmatched. In DNA form, the CDR3 reads TGTGCCACCACCCCGGGACAGGGTCCAGATACGCAGTATTTT. Translating it yields CATTPGQGPDTQYF. The whole variable domain, remainder taken from reference TRBV19 and TRBJ2-3, is DGGITQSPKYLFRKEGQNVTLSCEQNLNHDAMYWYRQDPGQGLRLIYYSQIVNDFQKGDIAEGYSVSREKKESFPLTVTSAQKNPTAFYLCATTPGQGPDTQYFGPGTRLTVL.

A few counts support this clone. The chain joins TRBV29-1 to TRBJ2-3, with 7 bases fitting TRBD2. The CDR3 extends over 14 amino acids. CDR1 and CDR2 (germline): SQVTM, ANQGSEA. Losses at the gene ends were 4 bases for V and 6 bases for J; bases not matched to a gene: 10. CDR3 amino acids: CSVGEGMSGDTQYF. The CDR3 bases are TGCAGCGTTGGGGAGGGAATGTCAGGGGATACGCAGTATTTT.

The chain links TRBV10-3 to TRBJ1-4; 9 nucleotides agree with TRBD1. This CDR3 contains 13 residues. Germline V gene data show CDR1 as ENHRY and CDR2 as SYGVKD. J gave up 7 bases and V 6 bases, and 3 bases lay outside the gene matches. The CDR3 DNA sequence: TGTGCCATCAGCAGGACAGGGGTTGAAAAACTGTTTTTT. Protein product: CAISRTGVEKLFF.

This clone was seen a few times. The V gene is TRBV29-1, the J gene TRBJ2-7; D ambiguous. V was cut by 1 base and J by 5 bases, with 12 bases left in between. The germline CDR1 and CDR2 sequences are SQVTM and ANQGSEA. The CDR3 extends over 13 amino acids. The CDR3 loop is CSVEGHGGDEQYF. In DNA form, the CDR3 reads TGCAGCGTTGAAGGTCACGGTGGAGACGAGCAGTACTTC.

The chain links TRBV9 to TRBJ2-2; 7 nucleotides line up with TRBD1. There are 15 residues in the CDR3. Germline trimming cut 4 bases from V and 1 base from J; bases unmatched to any gene: 4. In germline, CDR1 is SGDLS, CDR2 YYNGEE. In DNA form, the CDR3 reads TGTGCCAGCAGCCCGGGACAGTTGAACACCGGGGAGCTGTTTTTT. Protein product: CASSPGQLNTGELFF. Combining the CDR3 with reference TRBV9 and TRBJ2-2 gives the whole variable domain DSGVTQTPKHLITATGQRVTLRCSPRSGDLSVYWYQQSLDQGLQFLIQYYNGEERAKGNILERFSAQQFPDLHSELNLSSLELGDSALYFCASSPGQLNTGELFFGEGSRLTVL.

V is TRBV6-5 and J is TRBJ1-1, with D uncertain. The CDR3 runs to 12 residues. The V end was cut by 7 bases, the J end by 11 bases, with 17 bases between. The V gene's germline CDR1 is MNHEY and CDR2 SVGAGI. The CDR3 reads CASTDRAGGAFF. The CDR3 bases are TGTGCCAGCACCGACCGAGCTGGTGGGGCTTTCTTT.